This TCR beta chain was documented in a study of blood T cell repertoires in COVID-19. From germline, CDR1 is WNHNN and CDR2 SYGVQD (reference sequence). Trimming took 4 bases from V and 5 from J; bases not matched to a gene: 2. The CDR3 runs to 13 residues. This clone was counted once. Study processing details: From reference gene primer amplification, estimates of nucleated cell counts were derived. Sequencing used immunoSEQ multiplex PCR; TCRdb keeps in-frame clones, though not all of them. Clonal size and the V and J genes are those of that table, whereas D and trimming came from the DNA. The sample has around 110,000 clones; approximately 89% are singletons.

The receptor comes from a man in his forties or fifties with active or convalescent COVID-19. Source material: peripheral blood. The chain recombines TRBV10-1 with TRBJ2-5, with 9 bases lining up with TRBD2. CDR3 DNA sequence: TGCGCCAGCAGTGTAGCGGGAGTTGAGACCCAGTACTTC. It specifies CASSVAGVETQYF.